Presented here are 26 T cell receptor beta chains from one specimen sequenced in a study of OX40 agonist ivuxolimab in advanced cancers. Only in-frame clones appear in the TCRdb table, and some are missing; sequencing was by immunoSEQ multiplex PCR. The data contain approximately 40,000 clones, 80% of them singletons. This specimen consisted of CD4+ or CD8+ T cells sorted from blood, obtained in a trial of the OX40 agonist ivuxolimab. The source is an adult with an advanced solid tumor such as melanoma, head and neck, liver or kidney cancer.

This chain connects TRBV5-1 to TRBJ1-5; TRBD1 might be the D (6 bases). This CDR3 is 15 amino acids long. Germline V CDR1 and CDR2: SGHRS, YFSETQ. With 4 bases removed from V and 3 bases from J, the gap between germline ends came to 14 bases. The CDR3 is CASSVTGSVNQPQHF. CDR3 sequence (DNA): TGCGCCAGCAGCGTCACAGGGAGCGTCAATCAGCCCCAGCATTTT.

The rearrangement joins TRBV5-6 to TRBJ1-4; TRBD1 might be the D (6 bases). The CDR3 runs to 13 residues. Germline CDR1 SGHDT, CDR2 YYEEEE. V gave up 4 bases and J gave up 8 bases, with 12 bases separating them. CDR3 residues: CASSTGQREKLFF. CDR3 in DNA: TGTGCCAGCAGCACGGGACAAAGGGAAAAACTGTTTTTT.

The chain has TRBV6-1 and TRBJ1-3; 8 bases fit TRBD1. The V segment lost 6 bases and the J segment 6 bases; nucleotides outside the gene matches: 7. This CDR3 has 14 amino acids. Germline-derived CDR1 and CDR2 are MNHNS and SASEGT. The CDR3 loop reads CASSPGQGTNTIYF. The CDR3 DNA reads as TGTGCCAGCAGCCCAGGACAGGGTACAAACACCATATATTTT.

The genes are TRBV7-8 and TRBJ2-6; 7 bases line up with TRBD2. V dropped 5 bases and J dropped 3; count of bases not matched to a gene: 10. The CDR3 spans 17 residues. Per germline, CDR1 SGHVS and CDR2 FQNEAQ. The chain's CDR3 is CASSREAGMVGANVLTF. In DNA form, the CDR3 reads TGTGCCAGCAGCAGAGAAGCGGGAATGGTTGGGGCCAACGTCCTGACTTTC.

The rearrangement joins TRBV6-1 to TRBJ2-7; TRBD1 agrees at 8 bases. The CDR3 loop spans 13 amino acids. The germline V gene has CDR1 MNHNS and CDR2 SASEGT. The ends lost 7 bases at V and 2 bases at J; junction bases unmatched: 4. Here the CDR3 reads CASKGQATYEQYF. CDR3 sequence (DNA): TGTGCCAGCAAGGGACAGGCTACCTACGAGCAGTACTTC.

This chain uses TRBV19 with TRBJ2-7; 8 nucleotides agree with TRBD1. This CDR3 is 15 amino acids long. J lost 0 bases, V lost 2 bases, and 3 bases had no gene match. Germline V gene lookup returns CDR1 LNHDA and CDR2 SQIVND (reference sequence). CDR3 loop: CASSISTGGSYEQYF. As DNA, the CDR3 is TGTGCCAGTAGTATAAGTACAGGGGGCTCCTACGAGCAGTACTTC.

The CDR3 DNA reads as TGTGCCAGCAGCGTAGCGTTGGGAGGGACAGAACAAGAGACCCAGTACTTC. Protein product: CASSVALGGTEQETQYF. The J gene is TRBJ2-5, the V gene TRBV9; TRBD1 or TRBD2 may be the D gene (7 bases each). V lost 0 bases and J 2 bases, leaving 17 bases between the germline ends. This CDR3 is 17 amino acids long. The germline CDR1 and CDR2 sequences are SGDLS and YYNGEE.

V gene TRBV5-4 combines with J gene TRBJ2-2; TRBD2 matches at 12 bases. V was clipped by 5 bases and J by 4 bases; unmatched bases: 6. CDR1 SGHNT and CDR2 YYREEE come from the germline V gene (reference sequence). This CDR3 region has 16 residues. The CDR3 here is CASSSRTSGATGELFF. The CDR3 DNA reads TGTGCCAGCAGTTCTCGGACTAGCGGGGCCACCGGGGAGCTGTTTTTT.

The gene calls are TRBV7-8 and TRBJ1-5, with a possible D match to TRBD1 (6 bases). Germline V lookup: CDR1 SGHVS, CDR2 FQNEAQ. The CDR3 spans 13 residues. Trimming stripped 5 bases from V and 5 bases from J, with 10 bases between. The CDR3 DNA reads TGTGCCAGCAGCCCCGCAGGGGATCAGCCCCAGCATTTT. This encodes CASSPAGDQPQHF.

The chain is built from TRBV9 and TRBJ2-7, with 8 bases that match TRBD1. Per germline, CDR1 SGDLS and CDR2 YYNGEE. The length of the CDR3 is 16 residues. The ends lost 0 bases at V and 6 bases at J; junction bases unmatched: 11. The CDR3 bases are TGTGCCAGCAGCGTAGATCCCCCAGGGGGCATAGGCGAGCAGTACTTC. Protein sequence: CASSVDPPGGIGEQYF.

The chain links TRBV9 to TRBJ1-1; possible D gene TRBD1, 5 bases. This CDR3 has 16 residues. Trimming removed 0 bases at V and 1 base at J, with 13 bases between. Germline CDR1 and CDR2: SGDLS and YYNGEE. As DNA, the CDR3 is TGTGCCAGCAGCGTAGGGGGTGGCAGGGAGAACACTGAAGCTTTCTTT. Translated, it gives CASSVGGGRENTEAFF.

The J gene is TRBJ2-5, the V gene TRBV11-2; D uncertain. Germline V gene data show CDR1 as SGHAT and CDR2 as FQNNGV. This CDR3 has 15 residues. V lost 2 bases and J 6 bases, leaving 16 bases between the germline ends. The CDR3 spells CASSLSDSSGKTQYF. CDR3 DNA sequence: TGTGCCAGCAGCTTATCTGATTCATCTGGGAAGACCCAGTACTTC.

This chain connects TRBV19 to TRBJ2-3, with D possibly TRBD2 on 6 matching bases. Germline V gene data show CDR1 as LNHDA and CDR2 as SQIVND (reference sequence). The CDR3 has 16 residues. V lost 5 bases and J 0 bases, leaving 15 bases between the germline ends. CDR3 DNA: TGTGCCAGTAGTGGAACTAGCCACCCTAGCACAGATACGCAGTATTTT. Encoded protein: CASSGTSHPSTDTQYF.

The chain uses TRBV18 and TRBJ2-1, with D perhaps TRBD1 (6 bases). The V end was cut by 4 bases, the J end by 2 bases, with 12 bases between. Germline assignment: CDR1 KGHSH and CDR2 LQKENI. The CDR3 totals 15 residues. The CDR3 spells CASSQQGPTYNEQFF. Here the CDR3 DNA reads TGTGCCAGCTCACAACAGGGCCCTACCTACAATGAGCAGTTCTTC.

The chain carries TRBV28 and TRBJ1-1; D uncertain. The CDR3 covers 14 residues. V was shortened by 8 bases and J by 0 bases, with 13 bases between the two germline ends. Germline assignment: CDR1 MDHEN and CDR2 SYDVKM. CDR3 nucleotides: TGTGCCAGCGTTGGGCAGAATATGAACACTGAAGCTTTCTTT. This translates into CASVGQNMNTEAFF. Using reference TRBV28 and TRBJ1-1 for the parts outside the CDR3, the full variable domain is DVKVTQSSRYLVKRTGEKVFLECVQDMDHENMFWYRQDPGLGLRLIYFSYDVKMKEKGDIPEGYSVSREKKERFSLILESASTNQTSMYLCASVGQNMNTEAFFGQGTRLTVV.

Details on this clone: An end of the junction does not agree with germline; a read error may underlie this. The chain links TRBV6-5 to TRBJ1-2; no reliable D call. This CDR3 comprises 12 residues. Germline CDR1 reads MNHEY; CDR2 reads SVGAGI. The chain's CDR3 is CASSREDGREFF. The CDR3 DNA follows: TGTGCCAGCTCTCGGGAGGACGGTCGGGAATTCTTC.

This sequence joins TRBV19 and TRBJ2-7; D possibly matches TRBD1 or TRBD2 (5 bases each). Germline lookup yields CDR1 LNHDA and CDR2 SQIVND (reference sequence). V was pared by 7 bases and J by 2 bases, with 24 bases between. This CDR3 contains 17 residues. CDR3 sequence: CASTHTRTDKGPYEQYF. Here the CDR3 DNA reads TGTGCCAGTACCCATACTCGAACGGACAAGGGACCCTACGAGCAGTACTTC.

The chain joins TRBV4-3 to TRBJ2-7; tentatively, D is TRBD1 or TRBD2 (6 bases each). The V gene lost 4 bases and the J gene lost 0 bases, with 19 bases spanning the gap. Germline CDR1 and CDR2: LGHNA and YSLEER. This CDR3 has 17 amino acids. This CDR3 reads CASSPLGGTGGSYEQYF. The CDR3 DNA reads TGCGCCAGCAGCCCGTTAGGGGGGACTGGAGGCTCCTACGAGCAGTACTTC.

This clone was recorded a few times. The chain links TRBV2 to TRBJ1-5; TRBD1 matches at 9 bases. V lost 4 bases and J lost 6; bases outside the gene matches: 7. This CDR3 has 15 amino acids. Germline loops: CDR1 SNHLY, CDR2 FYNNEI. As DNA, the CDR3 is TGTGCCAGCAGTGCCATACAGGGGGCCGGTCAGCCCCAGCATTTT. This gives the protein CASSAIQGAGQPQHF.

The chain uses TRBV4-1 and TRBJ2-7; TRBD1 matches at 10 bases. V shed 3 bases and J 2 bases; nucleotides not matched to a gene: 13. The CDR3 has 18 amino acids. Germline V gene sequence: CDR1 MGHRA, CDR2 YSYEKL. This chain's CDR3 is CASSQNILTGGRTYEQYF. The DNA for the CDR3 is TGCGCCAGCAGCCAGAATATCCTGACAGGGGGCAGAACCTACGAGCAGTACTTC.

The CDR3 spells CASSPSRTDTQYF. In DNA form, the CDR3 reads TGCGCCAGCAGCCCGTCTAGAACAGATACGCAGTATTTT. The chain links TRBV5-1 to TRBJ2-3; D ambiguous. Trimming left V 4 bases short and J 3 bases short, with 9 bases between. This CDR3 has 13 amino acids. The germline CDR1 and CDR2 sequences are SGHRS and YFSETQ.

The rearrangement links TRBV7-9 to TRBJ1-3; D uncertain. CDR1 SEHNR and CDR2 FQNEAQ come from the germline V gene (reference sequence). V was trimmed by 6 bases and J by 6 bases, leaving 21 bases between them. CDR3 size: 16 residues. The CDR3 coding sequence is TGTGCCAGCAGGCACCGGGTGCGGGGAGTCGAAAACACCATATATTTT. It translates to CASRHRVRGVENTIYF.

CDR3 sequence reads: CASSSGVHEQFF. In DNA, the CDR3 is TGTGCCAGCAGTTCGGGAGTCCATGAGCAGTTCTTC. V is TRBV6-5 and J is TRBJ2-1; a weak D match, TRBD2 (6 bases). In germline, CDR1 is MNHEY, CDR2 SVGAGI. The V gene lost 4 bases and the J gene lost 8 bases, with 9 bases spanning the gap. This CDR3 spans 12 amino acids.

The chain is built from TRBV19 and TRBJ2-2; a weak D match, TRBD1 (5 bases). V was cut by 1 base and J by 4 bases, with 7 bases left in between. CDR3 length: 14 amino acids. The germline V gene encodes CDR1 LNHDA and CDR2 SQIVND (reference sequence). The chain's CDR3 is CASSIGQGTGELFF. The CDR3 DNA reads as TGTGCCAGTAGTATAGGGCAGGGCACCGGGGAGCTGTTTTTT.

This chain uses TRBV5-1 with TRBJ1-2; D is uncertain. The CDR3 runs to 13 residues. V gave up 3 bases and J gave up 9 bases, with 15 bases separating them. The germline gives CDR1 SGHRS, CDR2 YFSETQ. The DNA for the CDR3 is TGCGCCAGCAGCTCATCCTATTCGGAACGCTACACCTTC. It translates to CASSSSYSERYTF.

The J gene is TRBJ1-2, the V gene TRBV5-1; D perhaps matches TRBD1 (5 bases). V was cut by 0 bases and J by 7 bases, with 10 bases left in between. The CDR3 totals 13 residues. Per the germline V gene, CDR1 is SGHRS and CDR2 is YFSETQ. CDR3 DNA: TGCGCCAGCAGCTTGGAGACAGTTAGTGGCTACACCTTC. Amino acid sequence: CASSLETVSGYTF.